This TCR beta chain was observed in a study of T cells in Graves' hyperthyroidism and ophthalmopathy. Under 3 months was the duration of disease in ophthalmopathy patients, who also had a Clinical Activity Score of at least 3 and a NOSPECS grade of at least 4. Researchers took RNA transcripts and amplified the TCR beta CDR3 regions from them. Initially, a first-round RT-PCR of the TCR CDR3 employed the HTBI primer set. MiXCR, run by TCRdb on the multiplex PCR reads, gives a single entry per CDR3 protein. Of nearly 600,000 distinct CDR3 sequences listed, 12% to 15% were seen once; the top ten hold roughly 7.7%. The CDR3 is 15 amino acids. Unmatched junction bases numbered 8, after V lost 6 bases and J lost 1 base. Germline CDR1 MNHNS, CDR2 SASEGT. The sample holds many counts of this clonotype.

Sequenced sample: blood. This TCR came from a woman aged 18-29 years with Graves' ophthalmopathy. The V and J genes are TRBV6-1 and TRBJ2-5; 7 bases map to TRBD1. In DNA form, the CDR3 reads TGTGCCAGCAGGGGGACAGAAATAACCCAAGAGACCCAGTACTTC. This encodes CASRGTEITQETQYF.